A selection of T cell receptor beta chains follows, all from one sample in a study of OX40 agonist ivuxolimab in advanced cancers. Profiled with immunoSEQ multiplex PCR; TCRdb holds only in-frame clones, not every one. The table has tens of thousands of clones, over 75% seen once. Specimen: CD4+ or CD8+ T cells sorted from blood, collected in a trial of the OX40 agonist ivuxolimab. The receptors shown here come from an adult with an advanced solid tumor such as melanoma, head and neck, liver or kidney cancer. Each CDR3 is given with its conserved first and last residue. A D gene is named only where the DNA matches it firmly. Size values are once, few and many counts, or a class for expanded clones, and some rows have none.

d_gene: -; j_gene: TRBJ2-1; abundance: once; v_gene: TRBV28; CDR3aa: CASGKTIEQFF; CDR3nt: TGTGCCAGCGGAAAGACGATTGAGCAGTTCTTC
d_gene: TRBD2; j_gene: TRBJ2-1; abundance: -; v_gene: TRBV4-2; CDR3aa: CASSQAQTGTSGYNEQFF; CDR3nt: TGTGCCAGCAGCCAAGCCCAGACCGGGACTAGCGGATACAATGAGCAGTTCTTC
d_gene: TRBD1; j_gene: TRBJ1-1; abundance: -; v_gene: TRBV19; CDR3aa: CASSQDRGWTEAFF; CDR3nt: TGTGCCAGTAGCCAGGACAGGGGATGGACTGAAGCTTTCTTT
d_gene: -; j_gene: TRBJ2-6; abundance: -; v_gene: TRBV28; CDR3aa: CASSYRSGANVLTF; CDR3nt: TGTGCCAGCAGTTATAGGTCTGGGGCCAACGTCCTGACTTTC
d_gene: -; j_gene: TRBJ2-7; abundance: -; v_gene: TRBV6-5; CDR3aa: CASSYSRDSSYEQYF; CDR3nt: TGTGCCAGCAGTTACTCTCGTGACAGCTCCTACGAGCAGTACTTC
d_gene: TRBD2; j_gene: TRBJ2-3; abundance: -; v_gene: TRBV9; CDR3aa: CASSAWGLAATGDTQYF; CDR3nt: TGTGCCAGCAGCGCGTGGGGACTAGCGGCCACGGGAGATACGCAGTATTTT
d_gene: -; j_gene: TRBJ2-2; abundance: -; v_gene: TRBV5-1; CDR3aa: CASSRGSPNTGELFF; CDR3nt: TGCGCCAGCAGCCGCGGTTCTCCGAACACCGGGGAGCTGTTTTTT
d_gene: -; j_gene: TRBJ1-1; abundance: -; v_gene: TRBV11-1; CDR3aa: CASSSARDFVNTEAFF; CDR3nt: TGTGCCAGCAGCTCCGCCCGGGATTTTGTGAACACTGAAGCTTTCTTT
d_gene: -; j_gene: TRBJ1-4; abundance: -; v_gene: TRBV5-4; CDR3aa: CASSLYSVAGVEKLFF; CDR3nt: TGTGCCAGCAGCTTGTACTCGGTAGCAGGGGTTGAAAAACTGTTTTTT
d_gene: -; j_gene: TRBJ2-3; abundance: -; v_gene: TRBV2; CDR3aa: CASSEGRQGTDTQYF; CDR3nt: TGTGCCAGCAGTGAGGGGAGGCAGGGCACAGATACGCAGTATTTT